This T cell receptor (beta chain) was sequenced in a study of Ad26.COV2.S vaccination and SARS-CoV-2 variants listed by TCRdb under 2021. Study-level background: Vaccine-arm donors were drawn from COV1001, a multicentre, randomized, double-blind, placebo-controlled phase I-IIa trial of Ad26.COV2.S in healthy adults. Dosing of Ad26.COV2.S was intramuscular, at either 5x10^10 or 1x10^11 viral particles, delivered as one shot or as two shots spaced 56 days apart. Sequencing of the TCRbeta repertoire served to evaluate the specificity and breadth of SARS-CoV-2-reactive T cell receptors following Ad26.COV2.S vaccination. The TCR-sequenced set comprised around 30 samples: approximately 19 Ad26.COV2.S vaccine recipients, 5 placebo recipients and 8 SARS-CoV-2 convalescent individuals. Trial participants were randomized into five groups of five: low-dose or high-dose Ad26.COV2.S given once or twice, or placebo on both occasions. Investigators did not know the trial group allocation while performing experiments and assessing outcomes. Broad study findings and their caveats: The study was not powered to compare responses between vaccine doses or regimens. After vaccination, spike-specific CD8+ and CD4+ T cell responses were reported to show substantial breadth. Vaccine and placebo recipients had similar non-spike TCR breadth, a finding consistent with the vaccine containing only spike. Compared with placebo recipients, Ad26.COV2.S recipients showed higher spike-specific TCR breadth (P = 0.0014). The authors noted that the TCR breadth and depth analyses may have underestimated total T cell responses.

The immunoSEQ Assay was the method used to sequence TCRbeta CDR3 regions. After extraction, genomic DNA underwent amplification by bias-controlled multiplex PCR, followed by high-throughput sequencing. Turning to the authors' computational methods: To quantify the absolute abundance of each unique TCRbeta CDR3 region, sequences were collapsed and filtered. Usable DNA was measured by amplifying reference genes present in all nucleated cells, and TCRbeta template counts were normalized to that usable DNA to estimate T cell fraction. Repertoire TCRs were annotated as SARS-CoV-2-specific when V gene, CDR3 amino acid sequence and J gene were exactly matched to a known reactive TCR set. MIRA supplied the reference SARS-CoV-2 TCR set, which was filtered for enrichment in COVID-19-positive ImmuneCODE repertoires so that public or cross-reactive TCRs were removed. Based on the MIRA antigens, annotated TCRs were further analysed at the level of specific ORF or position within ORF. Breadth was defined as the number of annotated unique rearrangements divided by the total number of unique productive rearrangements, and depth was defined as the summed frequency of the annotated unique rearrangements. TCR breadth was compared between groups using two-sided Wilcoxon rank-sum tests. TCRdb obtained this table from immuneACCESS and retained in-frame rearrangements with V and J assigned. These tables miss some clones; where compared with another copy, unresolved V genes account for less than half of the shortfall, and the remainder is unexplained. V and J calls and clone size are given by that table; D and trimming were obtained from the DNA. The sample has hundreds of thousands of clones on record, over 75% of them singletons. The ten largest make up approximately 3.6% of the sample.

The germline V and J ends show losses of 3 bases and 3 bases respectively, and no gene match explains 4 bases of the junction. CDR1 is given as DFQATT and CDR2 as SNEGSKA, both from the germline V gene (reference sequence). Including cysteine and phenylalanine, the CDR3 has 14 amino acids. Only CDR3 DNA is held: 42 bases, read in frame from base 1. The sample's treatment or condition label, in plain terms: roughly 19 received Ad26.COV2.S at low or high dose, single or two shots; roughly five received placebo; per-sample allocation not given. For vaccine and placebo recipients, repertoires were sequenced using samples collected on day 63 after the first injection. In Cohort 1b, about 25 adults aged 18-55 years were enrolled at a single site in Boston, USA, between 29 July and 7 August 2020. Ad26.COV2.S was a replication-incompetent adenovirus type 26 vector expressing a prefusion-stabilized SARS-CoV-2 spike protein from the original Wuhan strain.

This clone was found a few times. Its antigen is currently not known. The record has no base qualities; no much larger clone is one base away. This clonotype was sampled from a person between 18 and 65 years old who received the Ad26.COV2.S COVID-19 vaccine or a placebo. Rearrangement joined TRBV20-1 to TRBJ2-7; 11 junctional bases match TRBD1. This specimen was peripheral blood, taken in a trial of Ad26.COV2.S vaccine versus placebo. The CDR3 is CSASTGTGGYEQYF. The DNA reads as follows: TGCAGTGCTAGTACCGGGACAGGGGGCTACGAGCAGTACTTC.